These 32 T cell receptor beta chains were all obtained from the same sample, sequenced in a study of Ad26.COV2.S vaccination and SARS-CoV-2 variants. Sequencing used immunoSEQ multiplex PCR; TCRdb keeps in-frame clones, though not all of them. Of some 480,000 clones in the sample, 87% were seen once. Treatment: about 20 received Ad26.COV2.S at low or high dose, single or two shots; roughly 5 received placebo; per-sample allocation not given. All samples were drawn on day 63, counting from the first vaccine or placebo injection. The source material was peripheral blood, sampled in a trial of Ad26.COV2.S vaccine versus placebo. These receptors were obtained from a person between 18 and 65 years old who received the Ad26.COV2.S COVID-19 vaccine or a placebo.

This rearrangement joins TRBV6-5 to TRBJ1-3; D call uncertain. Germline V lookup: CDR1 MNHEY, CDR2 SVGAGI. The CDR3 is made up of 15 amino acids. Between the trimmed V and J ends, which lost 1 base and 4 bases, there was a span of 11 bases. In nucleotides, the CDR3 is TGTGCCAGCAGTTACTACCCCGATGCGGGAAACACCATATATTTT. It is translated as CASSYYPDAGNTIYF.

V gene TRBV15 combines with J gene TRBJ2-1; the D call may be TRBD1 or TRBD2 (5 bases each). The germline V gene encodes CDR1 LNHNV and CDR2 YYDKDF (reference sequence). This CDR3 has 17 residues. Deletions cut 9 bases from V and 4 bases from J, with 25 bases between. For the CDR3, the DNA is TGTGCCACTTCGAGGGGTGCGGGCACGCGGAATTACAATGAGCAGTTCTTC. Protein: CATSRGAGTRNYNEQFF.

The rearrangement joins TRBV7-9 to TRBJ1-5; D is uncertain. Germline V gene sequence: CDR1 SEHNR, CDR2 FQNEAQ (reference sequence). Trimming cost V 5 bases and J 1 base, with 12 bases left between them. The CDR3 runs 15 residues. The CDR3, as DNA: TGTGCCAGCAGCCTCGGGTGGGCCAGCAATCAGCCCCAGCATTTT. Translating gives CASSLGWASNQPQHF.

The chain couples TRBV28 to TRBJ2-2; possibly TRBD1 or TRBD2 for D (6 bases each). Trimming took off 6 bases at V and 5 bases at J, with 13 bases between the two ends. Germline V lookup: CDR1 MDHEN, CDR2 SYDVKM. The CDR3 has 14 residues. The CDR3 DNA follows: TGTGCCAGCAGGGGGGGCCACCTTACCGGGGAGCTGTTTTTT. This translates into CASRGGHLTGELFF.

The chain has TRBV28 and TRBJ1-2, with D perhaps matching TRBD1 (5 bases). The V gene lost 6 bases and the J gene lost 3 bases, with 17 bases spanning the gap. The CDR3 runs to 15 residues. From germline, CDR1 is MDHEN and CDR2 SYDVKM. CDR3 in amino acids: CASRTGGAPDYGYTF. The CDR3, as DNA: TGTGCCAGCAGGACGGGAGGGGCGCCGGACTATGGCTACACCTTC.

The J gene is TRBJ2-3, the V gene TRBV7-3; D is possibly TRBD1 (6 bases). The CDR3 has 13 amino acids. Germline V gene lookup returns CDR1 SGHTA and CDR2 FQGTGA. Trimming removed 7 bases at V and 0 bases at J, with 8 bases between. CDR3 sequence: CASTDSSTDTQYF. The CDR3, as DNA: TGTGCCAGCACGGACAGCAGCACAGATACGCAGTATTTT.

The chain carries TRBV10-3 and TRBJ2-3, with 9 nucleotides matching TRBD2. This CDR3 has 17 residues. After removal of 0 bases from V and 4 bases from J, the junction contained 8 bases not matched to a gene. CDR1 and CDR2 (germline): ENHRY, SYGVKD. The CDR3 DNA sequence: TGTGCCATCAGTGAGTCTGCGGGAGGGGGGCAAGCAGATACGCAGTATTTT. It is translated as CAISESAGGGQADTQYF.

This chain links TRBV6-2 or TRBV6-3 with TRBJ2-7; unclear D gene. CDR3 length: 14 amino acids. Trimming took off 7 bases at V and 0 bases at J, with 13 bases between the two ends. Germline loops: CDR1 MNHEY, CDR2 SVGEGT. The CDR3 sequence is CASTPSRPSYEQYF. The CDR3 region has the DNA TGTGCCAGCACCCCCTCCCGGCCCTCCTACGAGCAGTACTTC.

The V and J genes are TRBV18 and TRBJ2-5, with TRBD1 as a possible D gene (6 bases). This CDR3 has 14 residues. The V and J ends lost 3 bases and 4 bases respectively, with 12 bases between them. Germline V lookup: CDR1 KGHSH, CDR2 LQKENI. The CDR3 is CASSPTRGGETQYF. CDR3 nucleotides: TGTGCCAGCTCACCCACCAGAGGGGGAGAGACCCAGTACTTC.

The CDR3 DNA reads as TGCGCCAGCAGCTGGAGGTTCGGGGGGCAAGAGACCCAGTACTTC. Its protein product is CASSWRFGGQETQYF. The chain employs TRBV5-1 and TRBJ2-5, with 7 bases identical to TRBD2. CDR3 length: 15 amino acids. After removal of 3 bases from V and 2 bases from J, the junction contained 7 bases not matched to a gene. The germline V gene encodes CDR1 SGHRS and CDR2 YFSETQ.

In its sample, this clone was seen a few times. The chain links TRBV6-1 to TRBJ2-7; D gene uncertain. V lost 2 bases, J lost 1 base, and 9 bases lay in between. Germline V gene lookup returns CDR1 MNHNS and CDR2 SASEGT. This CDR3 has 14 residues. The CDR3 spells CASSEMSGSYEQYF. The DNA for the CDR3 is TGTGCCAGCAGTGAAATGTCAGGATCCTACGAGCAGTACTTC.

The chain uses TRBV2 and TRBJ2-1; maybe TRBD1 (5 bases). Germline loops: CDR1 SNHLY, CDR2 FYNNEI. V was trimmed by 3 bases and J by 6 bases, leaving 9 bases between them. The CDR3 spans 13 residues. CDR3 amino acids: CASSEDRGNEQFF. Here the CDR3 DNA reads TGTGCCAGCAGTGAGGATAGGGGCAATGAGCAGTTCTTC.

The gene calls are TRBV28 and TRBJ2-7; TRBD2 might be the D (5 bases). Germline V lookup: CDR1 MDHEN, CDR2 SYDVKM. The CDR3 has 14 amino acids. V lost 5 bases and J 3 bases, leaving 14 bases between the germline ends. For the CDR3, the DNA is TGTGCCAGCAGTCCAACGGGAACCCGCTACGAGCAGTACTTC. This gives the protein CASSPTGTRYEQYF.

This clone was seen only once. The rearrangement uses TRBV5-8 and TRBJ1-5, with no clear D. Germline V lookup: CDR1 SGHTS, CDR2 YDEGEE. There are 14 residues in the CDR3. The V end was cut by 5 bases, the J end by 0 bases, with 9 bases between. The CDR3 protein is CASSLVYSNQPQHF. CDR3 DNA sequence: TGTGCCAGCAGTCTGGTGTATAGCAATCAGCCCCAGCATTTT.

The chain employs TRBV5-8 and TRBJ1-3; 8 bases agree with TRBD1. Per germline, CDR1 SGHTS and CDR2 YDEGEE. The CDR3 loop spans 17 amino acids. V shed 0 bases and J 1 base; nucleotides not matched to a gene: 6. The CDR3 DNA reads as TGTGCCAGCAGCTTGGTTTTCGGGACAGGATCTGGAAACACCATATATTTT. Protein product: CASSLVFGTGSGNTIYF.

The chain uses TRBV28 and TRBJ1-2, with a weak D call TRBD1 (5 bases). This CDR3 comprises 13 residues. CDR1 is MDHEN and CDR2 is SYDVKM in the germline V gene. V was trimmed by 10 bases and J by 3 bases, leaving 15 bases between them. CDR3 in DNA: TGTGCCACTCTAGGGTCAGGGCACTATGGCTACACCTTC. Translated, it gives CATLGSGHYGYTF.

The V and J genes are TRBV7-2 and TRBJ2-5; D not resolved. This CDR3 comprises 14 residues. Germline V gene lookup returns CDR1 SGHTA and CDR2 FQGNSA. The germline V and J ends were trimmed by 2 bases and 2 bases, with 9 bases remaining between them. The CDR3 loop reads CASSLIRAQETQYF. As DNA, the CDR3 is TGTGCCAGCAGCTTAATTAGGGCGCAAGAGACCCAGTACTTC. Full variable domain (rest looked up from reference TRBV7-2 and TRBJ2-5): GAGVSQSPSNKVTEKGKDVELRCDPISGHTALYWYRQSLGQGLEFLIYFQGNSAPDKSGLPSDRFSAERTGGSVSTLTIQRTQQEDSAVYLCASSLIRAQETQYFGPGTRLLVL.

V and J are TRBV10-2 and TRBJ2-7; D not resolved. In germline, CDR1 is WSHSY, CDR2 SAAADI. The CDR3 has 12 residues. Trimming pared 4 bases from V and 5 bases from J, leaving 9 bases between. The CDR3 DNA follows: TGCGCCAGCAGTGGGGTTGATAACGAGCAGTACTTC. Its translation is CASSGVDNEQYF.

This sequence joins TRBV28 and TRBJ1-3; TRBD1 matches 8 bases. V was clipped by 5 bases and J by 6 bases; unmatched bases: 3. Germline assignment: CDR1 MDHEN and CDR2 SYDVKM. The CDR3 is 13 residues long. CDR3 amino acids: CASSRTGLNTIYF. The CDR3 region has the DNA TGTGCCAGCAGTCGGACAGGGTTAAACACCATATATTTT.

This clone was recorded only once. The genes are TRBV2 and TRBJ1-1; D gene uncertain. There are 13 residues in the CDR3. The ends were cut back, 8 bases at V and 2 bases at J, with 12 bases in the middle. In germline, CDR1 is SNHLY, CDR2 FYNNEI. DNA for the CDR3: TGTGCCAGCCGTGTCAAGTTCAACACTGAAGCTTTCTTT. This sequence encodes CASRVKFNTEAFF.

This chain joins TRBV4-3 and TRBJ2-5; D remains ambiguous. V lost 0 bases to trimming and J lost 7 bases, with 9 bases between them. The germline V gene has CDR1 LGHNA and CDR2 YSLEER. The length of the CDR3 is 13 residues. The DNA for the CDR3 is TGCGCCAGCAGCCAAGATGGTGCTGGGACCCAGTACTTC. Protein sequence: CASSQDGAGTQYF.

This chain joins TRBV7-2 and TRBJ2-5, with TRBD2 identical over 13 bases. CDR1 is SGHTA, CDR2 FQGNSA, per germline. The V segment lost 2 bases and the J segment 6 bases; nucleotides outside the gene matches: 6. CDR3 length equals 16 residues. CDR3 in amino acids: CASSLRLAGGQKTQYF. In DNA, the CDR3 is TGTGCCAGCAGCTTACGACTAGCGGGAGGTCAAAAGACCCAGTACTTC. Full variable domain (remainder filled in from reference TRBV7-2 and TRBJ2-5): GAGVSQSPSNKVTEKGKDVELRCDPISGHTALYWYRQSLGQGLEFLIYFQGNSAPDKSGLPSDRFSAERTGGSVSTLTIQRTQQEDSAVYLCASSLRLAGGQKTQYFGPGTRLLVL.

V gene TRBV6-5 combines with J gene TRBJ2-7, with TRBD1 as a possible D gene (5 bases). V dropped 6 bases and J dropped 3 bases, with 15 bases sitting between them. This CDR3 is 14 amino acids long. Germline V gives CDR1 MNHEY, CDR2 SVGAGI. The CDR3 region has the DNA TGTGCCAGCAGAGCGAAATCGGACATCTACGAGCAGTACTTC. Amino acids: CASRAKSDIYEQYF.

This clone was seen only once. The rearrangement uses TRBV30 and TRBJ2-7; D gene ambiguous. Germline V gives CDR1 GTSNPN, CDR2 SVGIG (reference sequence). This CDR3 has 9 amino acids. Between the trimmed V and J ends, which lost 4 bases and 2 bases, there was a span of 0 bases. CDR3 in DNA: TGTGCCTGGACCTACGAGCAGTACTTC. Its translation is CAWTYEQYF.

The chain has TRBV4-1 and TRBJ2-1, with D tentatively TRBD2 (5 bases). The CDR3 loop spans 13 amino acids. Germline V gene lookup returns CDR1 MGHRA and CDR2 YSYEKL. V lost 1 base and J 14 bases, leaving 15 bases between the germline ends. The CDR3 bases are TGCGCCAGCAGCCAAGGGATTACTAGAATCAAGTTCTTC. Protein: CASSQGITRIKFF.

This rearrangement joins TRBV4-2 to TRBJ2-7, with 8 bases matching TRBD1. CDR3 size: 16 residues. Germline CDR1 reads LGHNA; CDR2 reads YNFKEQ. Trimming took 4 bases from V and 5 from J; bases not matched to a gene: 13. CDR3 nucleotides: TGTGCCAGCAGCCCGCGACAGGGGAGAGTTGGTGACGAGCAGTACTTC. Amino acid sequence: CASSPRQGRVGDEQYF.

V gene TRBV7-3 combines with J gene TRBJ2-5; 8 positions agree with TRBD2. Trimming removed 8 bases from V and 5 bases from J; junction bases left unmatched: 13. Germline V lookup: CDR1 SGHTA, CDR2 FQGTGA. The CDR3 runs 15 residues. The CDR3 DNA follows: TGTGCCAGCTCCCCGGGGGGGGAGACCGGCGAGACCCAGTACTTC. Amino acids: CASSPGGETGETQYF.

This sequence joins TRBV5-4 and TRBJ2-7; TRBD2 might be the D (6 bases). Germline values: CDR1 SGHNT, CDR2 YYREEE (reference sequence). The CDR3 consists of 13 residues. V shed 3 bases and J shed 4 bases, with 11 bases lying between them. The CDR3 region has the DNA TGTGCCAGCAGCTCCTCACTAGCATACGAGCAGTACTTC. Translated, it gives CASSSSLAYEQYF.

The V call is TRBV29-1, the J call TRBJ2-3; 8 bases map to TRBD1. The junction had 13 bases not matched to a gene; V was cut back by 3 bases and J by 5 bases. The CDR3 loop spans 16 amino acids. CDR1 is SQVTM and CDR2 is ANQGSEA in the germline V gene. The CDR3 sequence: CSVEFFLDRVGDTQYF. CDR3 bases: TGCAGCGTTGAGTTTTTTTTGGACAGGGTAGGAGATACGCAGTATTTT.

This clone has more than one count but fewer than ten. The chain links TRBV7-8 to TRBJ2-3; no clear D gene. The ends were cut back, 4 bases at V and 1 base at J, with 18 bases in the middle. This CDR3 is 17 amino acids long. CDR1 is SGHVS, CDR2 FQNEAQ, per germline. CDR3 amino acids: CASSSDRTGGGTDTQYF. CDR3 DNA sequence: TGTGCCAGCAGCTCCGACCGGACGGGTGGGGGCACAGATACGCAGTATTTT.

The chain has TRBV11-1 and TRBJ2-3; 14 bases align to TRBD2. The CDR3 is made up of 16 amino acids. The germline V gene has CDR1 SGHAT and CDR2 FQDESV (reference sequence). After removal of 5 bases from V and 11 bases from J, the junction contained 12 bases not matched to a gene. The CDR3 nucleotides read TGTGCCAGCAGCGTCGGACTAGCGGGAGGTGGCCGGGGGCAGTATTTT. It is translated as CASSVGLAGGGRGQYF. Complete variable domain (other parts from reference TRBV11-1 and TRBJ2-3): EAEVAQSPRYKITEKSQAVAFWCDPISGHATLYWYRQILGQGPELLVQFQDESVVDDSQLPKDRFSAERLKGVDSTLKIQPAELGDSAMYLCASSVGLAGGGRGQYFGPGTRLTVL.

This clone has a handful of counts. The chain couples TRBV2 to TRBJ2-7; 7 bases fit TRBD2. Germline V gives CDR1 SNHLY, CDR2 FYNNEI. V trimming: 2 bases; J trimming: 3 bases; junction bases outside the gene matches: 1. There are 13 residues in the CDR3. The CDR3 spells CASSEIAGYEQYF. The CDR3 DNA reads as TGTGCCAGCAGTGAAATAGCGGGCTACGAGCAGTACTTC.